The 32 T cell receptor beta chains in this list originate from one sample, sequenced in a study of cytomegalovirus exposure and HLA in healthy donors. PCR involved 60 Vbeta and 13 Jbeta primers. Here immunoSEQ multiplex PCR was the method, and the copy in TCRdb shows in-frame clones only, minus some. The sample has around 130,000 clones; roughly 69% are singletons. The material sequenced was PBMCs. The receptors here all came from a human donor in good health.

The chain is built from TRBV4-2 and TRBJ2-6, with 8 bases identical to TRBD1. Trimming removed 3 bases from V and 4 bases from J; junction bases left unmatched: 11. The CDR3 extends over 18 amino acids. Germline V CDR1 and CDR2: LGHNA, YNFKEQ. CDR3 in DNA: TGTGCCAGCAGCCAGGCCGGGACAGGAGGTCCCGGGGCCAACGTCCTGACTTTC. It translates to CASSQAGTGGPGANVLTF.

V and J are TRBV7-2 and TRBJ1-3; TRBD1 matches at 8 bases. The CDR3 contains 19 residues. Germline V gene lookup returns CDR1 SGHTA and CDR2 FQGNSA. The V and J ends lost 1 base and 7 bases, in that order; junction bases with no gene match: 18. The CDR3 region is CASSLGDRFSPPNRNTIYF. CDR3 DNA sequence: TGTGCCAGCAGCTTAGGGGACAGGTTCTCGCCACCAAACAGGAACACCATATATTTT.

The chain recombines TRBV9 with TRBJ1-2, with TRBD1 matching 7 bases. Germline assignment: CDR1 SGDLS and CDR2 YYNGEE. Unmatched junction bases numbered 14, after V lost 3 bases and J lost 0 bases. This CDR3 spans 18 amino acids. This CDR3 reads CASSGWGQNPGANYGYTF. For the CDR3, the DNA is TGTGCCAGCAGCGGATGGGGACAGAACCCCGGCGCTAACTATGGCTACACCTTC.

A few counts support this clone. The chain combines TRBV9 with TRBJ2-2; TRBD1 agrees at 7 bases. CDR1 is SGDLS and CDR2 is YYNGEE in the germline V gene. CDR3 length: 15 residues. Unmatched junction bases numbered 7, after V lost 1 base and J lost 7 bases. CDR3 protein: CASSVTGDGVGELFF. CDR3 in DNA: TGTGCCAGCAGCGTAACAGGGGATGGAGTCGGGGAGCTGTTTTTT.

This chain connects TRBV30 to TRBJ2-4, with 7 bases matching TRBD1. The germline gives CDR1 GTSNPN, CDR2 SVGIG (reference sequence). CDR3 size: 12 residues. The V and J ends lost 5 bases and 8 bases, in that order; junction bases with no gene match: 6. CDR3 in amino acids: CAWSQGRDIQYF. For the CDR3, the DNA is TGTGCCTGGTCACAGGGGCGGGACATTCAGTACTTC.

The rearrangement joins TRBV30 to TRBJ2-7, with 8 bases identical to TRBD1. Germline V gene lookup returns CDR1 GTSNPN and CDR2 SVGIG (reference sequence). V was clipped by 2 bases and J by 10 bases; unmatched bases: 10. There are 13 residues in the CDR3. The CDR3 sequence: CAWSTLQGGGQYF. The CDR3 nucleotides are TGTGCCTGGAGTACCTTACAGGGGGGTGGACAGTACTTC.

The J gene is TRBJ2-3, the V gene TRBV5-1; D not resolved. Germline CDR1 is SGHRS and CDR2 is YFSETQ. V lost 3 bases and J lost 2, with 7 bases in between. This CDR3 is built from 13 residues. The CDR3 region has the DNA TGCGCCAGCAGCTGGCTCACCACAGATACGCAGTATTTT. It is translated as CASSWLTTDTQYF.

The chain joins TRBV9 to TRBJ1-1, with unresolved D. The CDR3 contains 14 residues. Trimming stripped 1 base from V and 4 bases from J, with 11 bases between. Per germline, CDR1 SGDLS and CDR2 YYNGEE. Written as DNA, the CDR3 is TGTGCCAGCAGCGTATCCAGGTTAGGCACTGAAGCTTTCTTT. Protein: CASSVSRLGTEAFF.

The chain uses TRBV9 and TRBJ1-2; D gene unclear. From germline, CDR1 is SGDLS and CDR2 YYNGEE. The CDR3 contains 14 residues. Trimming shortened V by 4 bases and J by 3 bases, and 13 bases separated the two germline ends. CDR3 sequence: CASSPLTDYYGYTF. The CDR3 bases are TGTGCCAGCAGCCCTCTAACAGATTACTATGGCTACACCTTC.

The chain links TRBV2 to TRBJ2-7; 10 bases map to TRBD2. The J segment lost 5 bases and the V segment lost 4 bases, leaving 8 bases of the junction unmatched. The CDR3 is 15 residues long. CDR1 SNHLY and CDR2 FYNNEI come from the germline V gene. This CDR3 reads CASSGGSGRAHEQYF. The DNA for the CDR3 is TGTGCCAGCAGTGGGGGAAGCGGGAGGGCACACGAGCAGTACTTC.

The chain carries TRBV9 and TRBJ2-7; no clear D. The length of the CDR3 is 16 residues. Germline V gene sequence: CDR1 SGDLS, CDR2 YYNGEE. V dropped 4 bases and J dropped 3 bases, with 20 bases sitting between them. CDR3 DNA: TGTGCCAGCAGCCCGGTGGTGAGAGGTAGATTCTACGAGCAGTACTTC. As protein: CASSPVVRGRFYEQYF.

This chain uses TRBV28 with TRBJ2-5; 8 positions agree with TRBD2. The length of the CDR3 is 15 residues. Germline CDR1 MDHEN, CDR2 SYDVKM. The J segment lost 11 bases and the V segment lost 1 base, leaving 12 bases of the junction unmatched. The CDR3 loop reads CASSLSGSGTEEQYF. The DNA for the CDR3 is TGTGCCAGCAGTTTATCTGGTAGCGGGACGGAAGAGCAGTACTTC.

This clone has a handful of counts. DNA of the CDR3: TGTGCCAGCAGTAGGCCCACTAGGGAGCAGTACTTC. Protein sequence: CASSRPTREQYF. The chain carries TRBV6-6 and TRBJ2-5; D is perhaps TRBD2 (5 bases). Per the germline V gene, CDR1 is MNHNY and CDR2 is SVGAGI (reference sequence). V gave up 5 bases and J gave up 11 bases, with 15 bases separating them. The CDR3 contains 12 residues.

This clone has only a few counts. The chain employs TRBV19 and TRBJ1-1; no firm D call. The CDR3 spans 13 residues. Per the germline V gene, CDR1 is LNHDA and CDR2 is SQIVND (reference sequence). Trimming cost V 2 bases and J 3 bases, with 7 bases left between them. The CDR3 is CASSISLHTEAFF. Here the CDR3 DNA reads TGTGCCAGTAGTATAAGCCTGCACACTGAAGCTTTCTTT.

The rearrangement uses TRBV6-6 and TRBJ2-7; TRBD2 might be the D (6 bases). The CDR3 is made up of 12 amino acids. The germline CDR1 and CDR2 sequences are MNHNY and SVGAGI (reference sequence). The V end lost 6 bases, the J end lost 4 bases, and 10 bases lay between the germline ends. The CDR3 loop is CASRDYPYEQYF. The CDR3 DNA sequence: TGTGCCAGCAGGGACTACCCGTACGAGCAGTACTTC.

In this sample, this clone turned up a few times. The V and J genes are TRBV27 and TRBJ2-4, with TRBD1 matching over 7 bases. V lost 8 bases and J lost 2; bases outside the gene matches: 12. The CDR3 sequence is 16 residues long. Germline assignment: CDR1 MNHEY and CDR2 SMNVEV (reference sequence). CDR3 region: CASQTLYRGTKNIQYF. The CDR3 DNA reads as TGTGCCAGCCAGACTTTATACAGGGGTACCAAAAACATTCAGTACTTC.

This clone was counted once. J is TRBJ1-3 and V is TRBV25-1; D remains ambiguous. V lost 3 bases to trimming and J lost 4 bases, with 16 bases between them. This CDR3 has 16 amino acids. Germline V gives CDR1 MGHDK, CDR2 SYGVNS. CDR3: CASSDSFGRGGNTIYF. Written as DNA, the CDR3 is TGTGCCAGCAGTGATTCATTCGGCAGAGGAGGAAACACCATATATTTT.

This clone was found a few times. This chain uses TRBV5-1 with TRBJ1-1; 7 bases fit TRBD1. With 3 bases clipped from V and 2 bases from J, the junction kept 10 bases outside the gene matches. Germline V gene sequence: CDR1 SGHRS, CDR2 YFSETQ. CDR3 size: 16 residues. The CDR3 sequence: CASSYTGTEYNTEAFF. The CDR3 nucleotides are TGCGCCAGCAGCTACACTGGGACAGAATATAACACTGAAGCTTTCTTT. Filled out from reference TRBV5-1 and TRBJ1-1, the complete variable domain reads KAGVTQTPRYLIKTRGQQVTLSCSPISGHRSVSWYQQTPGQGLQFLFEYFSETQRNKGNFPGRFSGRQFSNSRSEMNVSTLELGDSALYLCASSYTGTEYNTEAFFGQGTRLTVV.

V gene TRBV19 combines with J gene TRBJ1-5; TRBD1 might be the D (6 bases). The CDR3 is 16 amino acids. CDR1 is LNHDA, CDR2 SQIVND, per germline (reference sequence). V lost 3 bases and J 6 bases, leaving 18 bases between the germline ends. The CDR3 DNA is TGTGCCAGTAGTATTCTTCTACAGGGTCCGGGTCAGCCCCAGCATTTT. Translated: CASSILLQGPGQPQHF.

The sample holds one count of this clone. The rearrangement uses TRBV29-1 and TRBJ1-2; D perhaps matches TRBD1 (6 bases). V gave up 2 bases and J gave up 2 bases, with 9 bases separating them. The CDR3 runs 13 residues. Germline V gives CDR1 SQVTM, CDR2 ANQGSEA. CDR3 nucleotides: TGCAGCGTTGAAAACAGGGTCAACTATGGCTACACCTTC. Encoded protein: CSVENRVNYGYTF.

The chain links TRBV9 to TRBJ1-5; TRBD1 aligns across 7 bases. This CDR3 region has 14 residues. The V and J ends lost 3 bases and 3 bases, in that order; junction bases with no gene match: 3. Germline V gene sequence: CDR1 SGDLS, CDR2 YYNGEE. CDR3 DNA: TGTGCCAGCAGCGCGGGACAGATCAATCAGCCCCAGCATTTT. It yields the protein CASSAGQINQPQHF.

This clone showed up just a few times. The chain recombines TRBV29-1 with TRBJ2-3; 9 bases are shared with TRBD1. CDR1 and CDR2 (germline): SQVTM, ANQGSEA. Unmatched junction bases numbered 1, after V lost 6 bases and J lost 3 bases. The CDR3 sequence is 12 residues long. The CDR3 reads CSVGQGTDTQYF. CDR3 nucleotides: TGCAGCGTGGGACAGGGTACAGATACGCAGTATTTT.

The chain uses TRBV9 and TRBJ2-1; no reliable D call. Germline CDR1 and CDR2: SGDLS and YYNGEE. Between the trimmed V and J ends, which lost 0 bases and 6 bases, there was a span of 10 bases. CDR3 length equals 14 residues. The CDR3 region is CASSVATTGNEQFF. The DNA of the CDR3 is TGTGCCAGCAGCGTAGCTACGACGGGCAATGAGCAGTTCTTC.

The DNA of the CDR3 is TGTGCCAGCAGCTTACGTGGGGGGGGCCGGTTCTACGAGCAGTACTTC. It translates to CASSLRGGGRFYEQYF. This chain joins TRBV7-9 and TRBJ2-7; maybe TRBD2 (7 bases). V dropped 2 bases and J dropped 3 bases, with 17 bases sitting between them. This CDR3 is 16 amino acids long. The V gene's germline CDR1 is SEHNR and CDR2 FQNEAQ (reference sequence).

DNA for the CDR3: TGTGCCAGCAGCGCCCTTTTGGGGGCAAAGTCCTACGAGCAGTACTTC. Translated: CASSALLGAKSYEQYF. The rearrangement links TRBV9 to TRBJ2-7, with TRBD1 as a possible D gene (6 bases). The CDR3 runs 16 residues. V was pared by 3 bases and J by 1 base, with 17 bases between. CDR1 SGDLS and CDR2 YYNGEE come from the germline V gene.

The chain uses TRBV6-1 and TRBJ2-6; D is undetermined. The V end lost 10 bases, the J end lost 0 bases, and 13 bases lay between the germline ends. The germline gives CDR1 MNHNS, CDR2 SASEGT. CDR3 length equals 15 residues. CDR3 sequence (DNA): TGTGCCACGGAGAGACCAAGCTCTGGGGCCAACGTCCTGACTTTC. Its translation: CATERPSSGANVLTF.

This chain connects TRBV7-6 to TRBJ1-6; TRBD1 aligns across 7 bases. The CDR3 is 17 residues long. In germline, CDR1 is SGHVS, CDR2 FNYEAQ. J gave up 8 bases and V 2 bases, and 12 bases lay outside the gene matches. CDR3 in DNA: TGTGCCAGCAGCTTATTACCCTCCACAGGGGCGGATTCACCCCTCCACTTT. This encodes CASSLLPSTGADSPLHF.

The chain links TRBV27 to TRBJ2-7, with D possibly TRBD1 on 6 matching bases. V was pared by 6 bases and J by 3 bases, with 9 bases between. This CDR3 is built from 12 residues. Germline values: CDR1 MNHEY, CDR2 SMNVEV (reference sequence). In nucleotides, the CDR3 is TGTGCCAGCAGCGGACAGTTCTACGAGCAGTACTTC. The encoded protein is CASSGQFYEQYF.

This chain connects TRBV28 to TRBJ1-5; perhaps TRBD1 as D (6 bases). V lost 5 bases to trimming and J lost 7 bases, with 15 bases between them. CDR1 is MDHEN, CDR2 SYDVKM, per germline. The CDR3 is made up of 14 amino acids. For the CDR3, the DNA is TGTGCCAGCAGTCCCACAGGGACGGAACAGCCCCAGCATTTT. Amino acid sequence: CASSPTGTEQPQHF.

The V gene is TRBV11-3, the J gene TRBJ2-3; TRBD1 agrees at 11 bases. This CDR3 is 18 amino acids long. CDR1 and CDR2 from the germline V gene are SGHNT and YENEEA. V lost 3 bases to trimming and J lost 3 bases; unmatched junction nucleotides: 11. The CDR3 loop reads CASSFRTGGKLGTDTQYF. Written as DNA, the CDR3 is TGTGCCAGCAGCTTCAGGACAGGGGGCAAATTGGGAACAGATACGCAGTATTTT.

The chain combines TRBV28 with TRBJ2-1; weak D call: TRBD2 (6 bases). This CDR3 has 15 residues. V lost 5 bases and J 0 bases, leaving 11 bases between the germline ends. Germline V gene lookup returns CDR1 MDHEN and CDR2 SYDVKM. The CDR3 bases are TGTGCCAGCAGTGCTAGCGCCCTCTCCTACAATGAGCAGTTCTTC. Protein sequence: CASSASALSYNEQFF.

This chain joins TRBV9 and TRBJ1-2; 8 bases line up with TRBD1. V lost 5 bases, J lost 9 bases, and 6 bases stayed unmatched. Germline V gene data show CDR1 as SGDLS and CDR2 as YYNGEE. The CDR3 consists of 12 residues. The CDR3 sequence is CASRGQGTSYTF. In nucleotides, the CDR3 is TGTGCCAGCAGAGGACAGGGCACAAGCTACACCTTC.